This T cell receptor beta chain is drawn from a study of T cells in Graves' hyperthyroidism and ophthalmopathy. This clonotype was seen only a few times. The germline V gene has CDR1 KGHSH and CDR2 LQKENI. This CDR3 has 13 amino acids. Trimming stripped 3 bases from V and 5 bases from J, with 8 bases between. The CDR3 regions of TCR beta were amplified from RNA transcripts. First-round RT-PCR with HTBI primers amplified the TCR CDR3 region. A single record per CDR3 protein comes from TCRdb applying MiXCR to the multiplex PCR reads. The sample yields hundreds of thousands of distinct CDR3 sequences, roughly 15% seen once.

The sequence was obtained from a young woman with Graves' hyperthyroidism. Sequenced input: blood. The chain combines TRBV18 with TRBJ1-5, with D unresolved. This chain's CDR3 is CASSPDIDQPQHF. CDR3 DNA: TGTGCCAGCTCACCTGACATAGATCAGCCCCAGCATTTT.